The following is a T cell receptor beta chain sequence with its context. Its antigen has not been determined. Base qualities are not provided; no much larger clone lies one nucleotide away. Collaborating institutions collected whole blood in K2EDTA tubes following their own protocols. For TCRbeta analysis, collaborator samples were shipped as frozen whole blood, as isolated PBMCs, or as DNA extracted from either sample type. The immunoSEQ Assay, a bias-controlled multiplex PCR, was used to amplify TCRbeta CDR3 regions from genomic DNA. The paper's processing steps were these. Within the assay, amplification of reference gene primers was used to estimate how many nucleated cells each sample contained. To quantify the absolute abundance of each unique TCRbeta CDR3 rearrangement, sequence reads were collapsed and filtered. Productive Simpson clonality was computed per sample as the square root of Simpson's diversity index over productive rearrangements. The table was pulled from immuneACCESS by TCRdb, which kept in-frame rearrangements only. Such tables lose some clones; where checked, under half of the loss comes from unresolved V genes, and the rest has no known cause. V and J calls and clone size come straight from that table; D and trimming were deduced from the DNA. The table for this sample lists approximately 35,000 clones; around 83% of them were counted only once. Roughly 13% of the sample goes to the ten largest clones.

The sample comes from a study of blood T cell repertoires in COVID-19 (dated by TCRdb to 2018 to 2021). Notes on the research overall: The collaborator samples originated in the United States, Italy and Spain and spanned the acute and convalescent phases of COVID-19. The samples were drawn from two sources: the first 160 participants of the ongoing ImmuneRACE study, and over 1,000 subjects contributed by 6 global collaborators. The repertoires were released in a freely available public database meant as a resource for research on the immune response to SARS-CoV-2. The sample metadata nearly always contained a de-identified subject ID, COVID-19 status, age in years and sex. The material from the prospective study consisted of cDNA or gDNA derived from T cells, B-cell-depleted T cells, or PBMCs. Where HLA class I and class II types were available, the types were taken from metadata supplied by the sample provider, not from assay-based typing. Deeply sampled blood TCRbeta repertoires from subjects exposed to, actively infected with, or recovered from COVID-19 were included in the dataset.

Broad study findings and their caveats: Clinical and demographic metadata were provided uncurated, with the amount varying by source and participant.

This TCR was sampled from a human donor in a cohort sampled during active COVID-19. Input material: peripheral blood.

The DNA sequence is given as TGCGCCAGCGGAAGCTCCGGGACAGGGGGCGGAAACATTCAGTACTTC. This yields the protein CASGSSGTGGGNIQYF. Rearrangement joined TRBV10-2 to TRBJ2-4, with 12 bases matching TRBD1. From a lookup of the germline V gene, CDR1 and CDR2 are WSHSY and SAAADI. Spanning cysteine to phenylalanine, the CDR3 consists of 16 amino acids. Kept here is only the CDR3 DNA, which spans 48 bases and is read in frame from base 1. After removal of 8 bases from V and 6 bases from J, the junction retains 11 bases not matched to a gene.